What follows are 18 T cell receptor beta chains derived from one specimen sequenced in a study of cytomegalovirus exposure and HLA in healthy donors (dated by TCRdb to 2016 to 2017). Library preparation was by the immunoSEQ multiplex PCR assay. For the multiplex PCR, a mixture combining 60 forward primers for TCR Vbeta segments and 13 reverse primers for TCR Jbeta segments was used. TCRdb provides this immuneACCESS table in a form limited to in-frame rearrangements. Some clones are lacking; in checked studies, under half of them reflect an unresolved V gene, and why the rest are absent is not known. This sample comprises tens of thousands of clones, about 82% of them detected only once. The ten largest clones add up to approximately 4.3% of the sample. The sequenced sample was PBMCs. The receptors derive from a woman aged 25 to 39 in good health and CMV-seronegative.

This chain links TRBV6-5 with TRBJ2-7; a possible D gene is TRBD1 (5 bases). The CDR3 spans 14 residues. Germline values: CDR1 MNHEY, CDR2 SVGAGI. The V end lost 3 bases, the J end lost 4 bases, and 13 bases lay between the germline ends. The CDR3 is CASSYNRLWYEQYF. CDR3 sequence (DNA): TGTGCCAGCAGTTATAACAGGCTTTGGTACGAGCAGTACTTC.

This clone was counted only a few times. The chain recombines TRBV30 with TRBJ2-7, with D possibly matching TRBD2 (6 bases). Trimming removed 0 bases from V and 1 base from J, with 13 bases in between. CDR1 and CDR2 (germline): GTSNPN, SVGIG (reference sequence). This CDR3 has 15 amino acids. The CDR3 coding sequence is TGTGCCTGGAGTGTCTCGGCGGGGCCGTCCTACGAGCAGTACTTC. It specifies CAWSVSAGPSYEQYF. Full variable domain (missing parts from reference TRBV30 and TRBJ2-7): SQTIHQWPATLVQPVGSPLSLECTVEGTSNPNLYWYRQAAGRGLQLLFYSVGIGQISSEVPQNLSASRPQDRQFILSSKKLLLSDSGFYLCAWSVSAGPSYEQYFGPGTRLTVT.

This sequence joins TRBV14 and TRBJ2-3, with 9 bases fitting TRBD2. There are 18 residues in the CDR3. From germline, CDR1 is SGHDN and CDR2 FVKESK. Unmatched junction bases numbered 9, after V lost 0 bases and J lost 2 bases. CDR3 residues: CASSQDRRGGRNTDTQYF. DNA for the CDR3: TGTGCCAGCAGCCAAGATCGGCGGGGGGGCCGTAACACAGATACGCAGTATTTT.

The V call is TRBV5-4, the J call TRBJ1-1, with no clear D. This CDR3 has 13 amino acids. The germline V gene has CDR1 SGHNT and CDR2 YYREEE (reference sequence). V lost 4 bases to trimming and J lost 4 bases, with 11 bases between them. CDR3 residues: CASSLGTGTEAFF. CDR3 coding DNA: TGTGCCAGCAGCCTTGGAACGGGCACTGAAGCTTTCTTT.

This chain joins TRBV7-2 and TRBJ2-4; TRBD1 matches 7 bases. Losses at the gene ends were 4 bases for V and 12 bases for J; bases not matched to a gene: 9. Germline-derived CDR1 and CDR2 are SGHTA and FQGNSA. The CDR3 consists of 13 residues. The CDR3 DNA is TGTGCCAGCAGCTCACCCCCGGGACAGACTCAGTACTTC. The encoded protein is CASSSPPGQTQYF.

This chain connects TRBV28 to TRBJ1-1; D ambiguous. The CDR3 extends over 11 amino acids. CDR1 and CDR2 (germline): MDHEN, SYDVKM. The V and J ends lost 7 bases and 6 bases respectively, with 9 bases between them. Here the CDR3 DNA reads TGTGCCAGCACTGACCAGGCTGAAGCTTTCTTT. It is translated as CASTDQAEAFF. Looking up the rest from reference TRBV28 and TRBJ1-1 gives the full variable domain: DVKVTQSSRYLVKRTGEKVFLECVQDMDHENMFWYRQDPGLGLRLIYFSYDVKMKEKGDIPEGYSVSREKKERFSLILESASTNQTSMYLCASTDQAEAFFGQGTRLTVV.

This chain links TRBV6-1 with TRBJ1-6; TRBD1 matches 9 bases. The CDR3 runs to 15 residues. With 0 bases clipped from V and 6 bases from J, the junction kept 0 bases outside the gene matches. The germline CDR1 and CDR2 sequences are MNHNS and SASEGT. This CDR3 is CASSEATGGNSPLHF. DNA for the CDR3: TGTGCCAGCAGTGAAGCGACAGGGGGTAATTCACCCCTCCACTTT.

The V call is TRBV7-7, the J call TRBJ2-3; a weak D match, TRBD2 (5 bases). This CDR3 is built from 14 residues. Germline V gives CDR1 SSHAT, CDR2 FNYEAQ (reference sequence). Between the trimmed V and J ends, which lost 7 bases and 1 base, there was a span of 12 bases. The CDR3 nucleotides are TGTGCCAGCACCTTTAGGCGGGGCACAGATACGCAGTATTTT. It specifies CASTFRRGTDTQYF.

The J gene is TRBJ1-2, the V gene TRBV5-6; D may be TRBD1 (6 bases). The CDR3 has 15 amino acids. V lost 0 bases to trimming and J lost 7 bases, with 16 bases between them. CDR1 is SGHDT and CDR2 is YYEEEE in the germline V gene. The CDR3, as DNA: TGTGCCAGCAGCTTGGACATCGGTGGGGGGGCTGGCTACACCTTC. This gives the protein CASSLDIGGGAGYTF.

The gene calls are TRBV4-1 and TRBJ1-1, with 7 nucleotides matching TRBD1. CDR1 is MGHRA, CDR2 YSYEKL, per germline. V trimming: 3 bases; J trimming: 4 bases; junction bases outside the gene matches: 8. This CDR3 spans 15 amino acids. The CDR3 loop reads CASSHLQGLGTEAFF. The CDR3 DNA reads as TGCGCCAGCAGCCACCTACAGGGGCTAGGCACTGAAGCTTTCTTT.

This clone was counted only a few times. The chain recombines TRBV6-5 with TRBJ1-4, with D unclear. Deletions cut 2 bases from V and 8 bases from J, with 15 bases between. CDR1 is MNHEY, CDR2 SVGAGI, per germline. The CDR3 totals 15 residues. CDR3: CASSYRDSREEKLFF. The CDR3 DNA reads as TGTGCCAGCAGTTACAGAGACTCGCGGGAAGAAAAACTGTTTTTT.

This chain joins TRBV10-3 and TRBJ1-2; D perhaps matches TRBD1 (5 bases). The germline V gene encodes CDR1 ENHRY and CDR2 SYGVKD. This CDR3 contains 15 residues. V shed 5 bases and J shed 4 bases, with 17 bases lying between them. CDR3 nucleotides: TGTGCCATCAGTTCGTCCGCGGGGGAGGGCTATGGCTACACCTTC. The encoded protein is CAISSSAGEGYGYTF.

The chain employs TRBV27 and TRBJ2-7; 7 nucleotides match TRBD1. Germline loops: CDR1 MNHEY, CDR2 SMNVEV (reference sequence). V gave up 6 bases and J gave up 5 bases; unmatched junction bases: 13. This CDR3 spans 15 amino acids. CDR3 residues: CASSPRQGEGDEQYF. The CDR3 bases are TGTGCCAGCAGCCCCCGACAGGGAGAAGGCGACGAGCAGTACTTC.

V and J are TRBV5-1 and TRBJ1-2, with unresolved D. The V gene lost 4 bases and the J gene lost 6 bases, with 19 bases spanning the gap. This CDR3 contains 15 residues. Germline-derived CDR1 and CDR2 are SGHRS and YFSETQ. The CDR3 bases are TGCGCCAGCAGCCGGAGCGGGTCGTTCGTTGATGGCTACACCTTC. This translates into CASSRSGSFVDGYTF. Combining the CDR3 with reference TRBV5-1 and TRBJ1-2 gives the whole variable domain KAGVTQTPRYLIKTRGQQVTLSCSPISGHRSVSWYQQTPGQGLQFLFEYFSETQRNKGNFPGRFSGRQFSNSRSEMNVSTLELGDSALYLCASSRSGSFVDGYTFGSGTRLTVV.

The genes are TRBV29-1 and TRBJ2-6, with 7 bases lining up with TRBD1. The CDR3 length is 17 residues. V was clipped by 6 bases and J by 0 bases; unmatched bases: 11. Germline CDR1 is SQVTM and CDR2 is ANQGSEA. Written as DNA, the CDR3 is TGCAGCGTAGGCGACAGGGAAGGTAACTCTGGGGCCAACGTCCTGACTTTC. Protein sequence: CSVGDREGNSGANVLTF.

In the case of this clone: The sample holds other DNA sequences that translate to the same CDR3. CDR3 bases: TGTGCCACCTCGCGGGACAGGGGGAATCAGCCCCAGCATTTT. This encodes CATSRDRGNQPQHF. This chain joins TRBV15 and TRBJ1-5; TRBD1 matches at 11 bases. The V gene end was trimmed by 8 bases and the J gene end by 4 bases; junction bases not matched to a gene: 4. CDR3 length: 14 residues. Germline V gene lookup returns CDR1 LNHNV and CDR2 YYDKDF (reference sequence).

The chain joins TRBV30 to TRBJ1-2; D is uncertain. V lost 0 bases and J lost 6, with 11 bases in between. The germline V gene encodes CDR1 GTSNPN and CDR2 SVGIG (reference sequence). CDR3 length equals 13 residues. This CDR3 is CAWSVNGRNGYTF. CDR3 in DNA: TGTGCCTGGAGTGTCAACGGGAGGAATGGCTACACCTTC.

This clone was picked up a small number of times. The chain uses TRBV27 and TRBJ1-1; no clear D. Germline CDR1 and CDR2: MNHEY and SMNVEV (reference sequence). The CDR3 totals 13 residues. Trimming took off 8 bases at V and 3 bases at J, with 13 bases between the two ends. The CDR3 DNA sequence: TGTGCCAGCTCCGAGGCGGGCCACACTGAAGCTTTCTTT. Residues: CASSEAGHTEAFF.